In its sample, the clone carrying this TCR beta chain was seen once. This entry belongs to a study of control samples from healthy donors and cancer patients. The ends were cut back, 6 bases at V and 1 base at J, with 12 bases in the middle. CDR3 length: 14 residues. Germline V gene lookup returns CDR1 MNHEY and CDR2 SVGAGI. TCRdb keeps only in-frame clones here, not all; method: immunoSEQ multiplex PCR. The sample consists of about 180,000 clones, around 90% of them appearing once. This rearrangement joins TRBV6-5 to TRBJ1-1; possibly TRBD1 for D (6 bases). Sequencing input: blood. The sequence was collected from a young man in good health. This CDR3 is CASRTTGRNTEAFF. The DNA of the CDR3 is TGTGCCAGCAGAACCACAGGGAGGAACACTGAAGCTTTCTTT.